A selection of T cell receptor beta chains follows, all from one sample in a study of PD-1 blockade in classical Hodgkin lymphoma. The repertoire was sequenced with immunoSEQ multiplex PCR; TCRdb's copy has only in-frame clones and lacks some. Of 7,000 or so clones in the sample, roughly 71% were seen once. This specimen was peripheral blood mononuclear cells (PBMCs), taken before the second cycle of nivolumab. Source of these receptors: a human donor with classical Hodgkin lymphoma. CDR3s include the opening cysteine and the closing phenylalanine or tryptophan. D genes are given only for firm matches. Clone size is shown for a subset of rows, as once, few, many or a class of expanded clone.

CDR3nt | CDR3aa | v_gene | d_gene | j_gene | abundance
TGTGCCACCAGTCCGGGACAGGGGGCCGGTCAGCCCCAGCATTTT | CATSPGQGAGQPQHF | TRBV15 | TRBD1 | TRBJ1-5 | NA
TGTGCCTGGAGTGGGAACCTAGGGGGACATAGCACCGGGGAGCTGTTTTTT | CAWSGNLGGHSTGELFF | TRBV30 | NA | TRBJ2-2 | NA
TGTGCCAGCAGCTCGTCGCTTACCGGGACAGGGCATTACGAGCAGTACTTC | CASSSSLTGTGHYEQYF | TRBV7-2 | TRBD1 | TRBJ2-7 | once
TGCGCCAGCAGCTGGCTCCAGGGGGCAGATACGCAGTATTTT | CASSWLQGADTQYF | TRBV5-1 | TRBD1 | TRBJ2-3 | NA
TGTGCCAGTAGTATTGAGGACTCTAACACAGATACGCAGTATTTT | CASSIEDSNTDTQYF | TRBV19 | NA | TRBJ2-3 | few
TGCAGCGTTGTTAGGCTAGCGGGGCCGGCGAGCTACAATGAGCAGTTCTTC | CSVVRLAGPASYNEQFF | TRBV29-1 | TRBD2 | TRBJ2-1 | few
TGTGCCAGCAGCCCGGGACTAGCGGGAGTGGCAGATACGCAGTATTTT | CASSPGLAGVADTQYF | TRBV7-9 | TRBD2 | TRBJ2-3 | large
TGCGCCAGCAGCCAAGATGAGAAGCAAGGTTCCTTCTCTGGAAACACCATATATTTT | CASSQDEKQGSFSGNTIYF | TRBV4-1 | NA | TRBJ1-3 | NA
TGTGCCAGCAGTTACTTGGTGGGGGACGAGCAGTACTTC | CASSYLVGDEQYF | TRBV6-5 | NA | TRBJ2-7 | NA
TGTGCCAGCAGACAATCTCTAGCGGGCCCGAACACCGGGGAGCTGTTTTTT | CASRQSLAGPNTGELFF | TRBV5-4 | TRBD2 | TRBJ2-2 | NA
TGTGCCAGCAGCTTGACAGACTTCACAGATACGCAGTATTTT | CASSLTDFTDTQYF | TRBV7-9 | NA | TRBJ2-3 | few
TGTGCCACCAGCAGAGATCCCCTCGTCTCTGGAAACACCATATATTTT | CATSRDPLVSGNTIYF | TRBV15 | NA | TRBJ1-3 | NA
TGTGCCAGCAGGACTTCCAATGAGTACGAGCAGTACTTC | CASRTSNEYEQYF | TRBV28 | NA | TRBJ2-7 | NA
TGTGCCACCAGAGAGACTAGCGGGAGTAGCACAGATACGCAGTATTTT | CATRETSGSSTDTQYF | TRBV15 | TRBD2 | TRBJ2-3 | NA
TGTGCCAGCAGGGGGGACAGGACGAACACTGAAGCTTTCTTT | CASRGDRTNTEAFF | TRBV28 | TRBD1 | TRBJ1-1 | NA
TGTGCCAGCAGCGGAAGACAGGTGACCTATGGCTACACCTTC | CASSGRQVTYGYTF | TRBV5-8 | NA | TRBJ1-2 | few
TGTGCCACCAGGAGGGCAAACACTGAAGCTTTCTTT | CATRRANTEAFF | TRBV6-5 | NA | TRBJ1-1 | NA
TGCGCCAGCAGCCATCTAGCGGGGGGAACCGAGCAGTACTTC | CASSHLAGGTEQYF | TRBV5-1 | TRBD2 | TRBJ2-7 | NA
TGCGCCAGCAGCTCTGCCGGGACAGCGAACACTGAAGCTTTCTTT | CASSSAGTANTEAFF | TRBV5-1 | TRBD1 | TRBJ1-1 | NA
TGTGCCAGCAGCTTTTACGAGACAGGGTTGGGAAACACCATATATTTT | CASSFYETGLGNTIYF | TRBV5-4 | TRBD1 | TRBJ1-3 | NA
TGTGCCAGCACCTTGGGACAGATCCCCGGGGAGCTGTTTTTT | CASTLGQIPGELFF | TRBV5-5 | TRBD1 | TRBJ2-2 | NA
TGTGCCAGCAGCCCGGACGGTGAAGGTTACAATGAGCAGTTCTTC | CASSPDGEGYNEQFF | TRBV28 | NA | TRBJ2-1 | once
TGTGCCAGCTCACCGCTAGCGGGAGGCAATGAGCAGTTCTTC | CASSPLAGGNEQFF | TRBV18 | TRBD2 | TRBJ2-1 | NA
TGCGCCAGCAGCCGGAGGGGAAGAACCGACTACGAGCAGTACTTC | CASSRRGRTDYEQYF | TRBV5-1 | NA | TRBJ2-7 | NA
TGTGCCAGCAGGTCCACCGGGGCCTCCTACGAGCAGTACTTC | CASRSTGASYEQYF | TRBV2 | NA | TRBJ2-7 | NA
TGTGCCAGCAGCCCCCCCAGCCCCCCGCCCTACGAGCAGTACTTC | CASSPPSPPPYEQYF | TRBV4-2 | NA | TRBJ2-7 | NA
TGTGCCAGCAGCTATTACAGAGATAGGTTGACTGAAGCTTTCTTT | CASSYYRDRLTEAFF | TRBV6-5 | NA | TRBJ1-1 | few
TGTGCCAGCAGCGTAGAACGGATAAGTGGGGCCGGGGAGCTGTTTTTT | CASSVERISGAGELFF | TRBV9 | NA | TRBJ2-2 | NA
TGTGCCAGCAGTTATGGGGGAGGCCACACAGATACGCAGTATTTT | CASSYGGGHTDTQYF | TRBV6-6 | NA | TRBJ2-3 | NA
TGTGCCACCCAGCAGAGAGGTAGACAGGCAAGCGAGCAGTACTTC | CATQQRGRQASEQYF | TRBV6-5 | NA | TRBJ2-7 | NA
TGTGCCAGCAGCTTACTATCTAGCGGAAAAAGCACAGATACGCAGTATTTT | CASSLLSSGKSTDTQYF | TRBV13 | TRBD2 | TRBJ2-3 | NA
TGTGCCAGCAGCTTTCTGACCAGCGGGAGTAACTGGGGCACAGATACGCAGTATTTT | CASSFLTSGSNWGTDTQYF | TRBV11-2 | TRBD2 | TRBJ2-3 | few
TGTGCCAGTTCGGACAGCCCGAGCTCCTATAATTCACCCCTCCACTTT | CASSDSPSSYNSPLHF | TRBV19 | NA | TRBJ1-6 | NA
TGTGCCATCAGTGAGCTGCCAGGGGATCCCTACGAGCAGTACTTC | CAISELPGDPYEQYF | TRBV10-3 | NA | TRBJ2-7 | NA
TGTGCCAGCAGCGTAGGGTCAGGGGCGTCACCCCTCCACTTT | CASSVGSGASPLHF | TRBV9 | NA | TRBJ1-6 | NA
TGTGCCAGCACAGTGGGCTTCGGGGAGCTGTTTTTT | CASTVGFGELFF | TRBV6-1 | NA | TRBJ2-2 | NA
TGTGCCAGCTCCGGACAGTTTAACTATGGCTACACCTTC | CASSGQFNYGYTF | TRBV6-6 | NA | TRBJ1-2 | NA
TGTGCCAGCAACCCCGCCGGGACAGGGGATTCTGGCTACACCTTC | CASNPAGTGDSGYTF | TRBV28 | TRBD1 | TRBJ1-2 | NA
TGTGCCAGCAGTTTATGGTCATTGGGCAGGGGGCCCGGGGAGCTGTTTTTT | CASSLWSLGRGPGELFF | TRBV28 | TRBD1 | TRBJ2-2 | NA
TGCGCCAGCAGCCCCCAGGACAGCTATGGCTACACCTTC | CASSPQDSYGYTF | TRBV5-1 | NA | TRBJ1-2 | NA
TGTGCCAGTCAAACCACCGGGACGGTGAACAATGAGCAGTTCTTC | CASQTTGTVNNEQFF | TRBV2 | NA | TRBJ2-1 | NA
TGCGCCAGCAGCTTAAAATTCAATGAGCAGTTCTTC | CASSLKFNEQFF | TRBV5-1 | NA | TRBJ2-1 | NA
TGTGCCAGCAGTTCAGGGGGACCTATTGGCTACACCTTC | CASSSGGPIGYTF | TRBV28 | TRBD1 | TRBJ1-2 | NA
TGTGCCAGCAGCTTAAGTACCCAAGCTAACTATGGCTACACCTTC | CASSLSTQANYGYTF | TRBV11-2 | NA | TRBJ1-2 | NA
TGTGCCAGCAGGGGTCTAGCGGGAGGGGAACACTACGAGCAGTACTTC | CASRGLAGGEHYEQYF | TRBV27 | TRBD2 | TRBJ2-7 | NA
TGCGCCAGCAGTGACCGGGACAGGGTTGAGACCCAGTACTTC | CASSDRDRVETQYF | TRBV10-2 | TRBD1 | TRBJ2-5 | few
TGTGCCAGCAGCTCCGGTTACAATGAAAAACTGTTTTTT | CASSSGYNEKLFF | TRBV13 | NA | TRBJ1-4 | NA
TGTGCCAGCAGTTCCTATCAGACGGGAACCTACGAGCAGTACTTC | CASSSYQTGTYEQYF | TRBV6-5 | NA | TRBJ2-7 | NA
TGTGCCAGCAGGAATGACCTGGCCCCCTACGAGCAGTACTTC | CASRNDLAPYEQYF | TRBV6-5 | NA | TRBJ2-7 | NA
TGCAGCGTTGAAGGGCAGGACACAGATACGCAGTATTTT | CSVEGQDTDTQYF | TRBV29-1 | NA | TRBJ2-3 | NA
TGCAGTGGGGTAGCTAACACTGAAGCTTTCTTT | CSGVANTEAFF | TRBV20-1 | NA | TRBJ1-1 | few
TGTGCCAGCATCTCCTCATACGGCTACGAGCAGTACTTC | CASISSYGYEQYF | TRBV6-1 | NA | TRBJ2-7 | NA
TGCGCCAGCAGTCATATTATCGGGACTAGCGGGGGATCCTACAATGAGCAGTTCTTC | CASSHIIGTSGGSYNEQFF | TRBV23-1 | TRBD2 | TRBJ2-1 | NA
TGTGCCAGCAAGCCCTTACAAGAGACCCAGTACTTC | CASKPLQETQYF | TRBV21-1 | NA | TRBJ2-5 | NA